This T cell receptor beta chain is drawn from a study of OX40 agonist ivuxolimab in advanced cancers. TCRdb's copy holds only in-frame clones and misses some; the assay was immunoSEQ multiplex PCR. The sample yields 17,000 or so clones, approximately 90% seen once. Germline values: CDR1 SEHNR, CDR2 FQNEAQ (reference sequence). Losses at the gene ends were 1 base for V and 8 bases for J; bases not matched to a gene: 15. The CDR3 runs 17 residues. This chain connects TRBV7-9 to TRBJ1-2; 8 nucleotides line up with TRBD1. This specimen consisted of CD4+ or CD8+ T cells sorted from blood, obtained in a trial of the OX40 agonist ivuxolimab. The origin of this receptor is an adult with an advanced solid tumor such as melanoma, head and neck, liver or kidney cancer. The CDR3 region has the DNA TGTGCCAGCAGCTTAGGGGATAGGGCAGGGGGCGCGAGAGGCTACACCTTC. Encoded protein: CASSLGDRAGGARGYTF.